The 5 T cell receptor beta chains below all came from one sample that was sequenced in a study of post-analysis software for immune sequencing data. These TCRs' antigens remain unknown. General observations from the study: TRBV5-6, TRBV5-1 and TRBV20-1 were among about 5 TRBV segments more frequent in patients than controls.

The authors incorporated unique molecular identifiers into the TCR beta cDNA libraries. TCRdb re-called the PCR reads through MiXCR, storing one row per CDR3 protein. The table lists roughly 600,000 distinct CDR3 sequences, 44% of them singletons. Material for sequencing was blood. These receptors all come from a girl between 5 and 17 years old with multiple sclerosis.

The V call is TRBV10-3, the J call TRBJ1-2; no reliable D call. In germline, CDR1 is ENHRY, CDR2 SYGVKD. The CDR3 consists of 15 residues. Trimming pared 0 bases from V and 1 base from J, leaving 9 bases between. The CDR3 reads CAISESRGNNYGYTF. In DNA form, the CDR3 reads TGTGCCATCAGTGAGTCGAGAGGAAATAACTATGGCTACACCTTC.

V usage is TRBV20-1 and J usage is TRBJ2-2; 14 positions agree with TRBD2. The CDR3 is made up of 16 amino acids. Trimming removed 5 bases from V and 3 bases from J; junction bases left unmatched: 5. CDR1 and CDR2 (germline): DFQATT, SNEGSKA (reference sequence). CDR3 sequence reads: CSASGLAGADTGELFF. CDR3 nucleotide sequence: TGCAGTGCTTCGGGACTAGCGGGGGCGGACACCGGGGAGCTGTTTTTT.

The chain joins TRBV24-1 to TRBJ1-1; no firm D call. Trimming removed 10 bases from V and 0 bases from J, with 14 bases in between. Germline V gives CDR1 KGHDR, CDR2 SFDVKD. This CDR3 has 14 amino acids. This CDR3 is CATNSTGMNTEAFF. The CDR3 bases are TGTGCCACGAACTCGACCGGGATGAACACTGAAGCTTTCTTT.

This chain joins TRBV12-3 or TRBV12-4 and TRBJ2-5, with a possible D match to TRBD2 (5 bases). V was clipped by 3 bases and J by 5 bases, with 10 bases between them. This CDR3 is 13 amino acids long. The CDR3 region has the DNA TGTGCCAGCAGTTTTGGTAGCGTGGAGACCCAGTACTTC. Translation: CASSFGSVETQYF.

This clonotype was counted between two and nine times. The chain has TRBV6-1 and TRBJ1-1; no clear D. This CDR3 is built from 13 residues. The germline V gene has CDR1 MNHNS and CDR2 SASEGT. V lost 3 bases to trimming and J lost 6 bases, with 11 bases between them. The CDR3 is CASSETLRAEAFF. The CDR3 DNA reads as TGTGCCAGCAGTGAGACTCTTCGGGCTGAAGCTTTCTTT.